The 20 T cell receptor beta chains below were found in one sample sequenced in a study of cytomegalovirus exposure and HLA in healthy donors. Both 60 Vbeta primers and 13 Jbeta primers went into the PCR. Assay used: immunoSEQ multiplex PCR; TCRdb lists only in-frame clones, some missing. The data hold approximately 190,000 clones, with around four fifths observed a single time. The sequenced sample was PBMCs. These receptors originate from a woman aged 45-65 years in good health and CMV-seropositive.

The chain links TRBV5-4 to TRBJ2-3; TRBD2 matches at 10 bases. In germline, CDR1 is SGHNT, CDR2 YYREEE (reference sequence). V lost 4 bases to trimming and J lost 2 bases; unmatched junction nucleotides: 7. This CDR3 has 16 residues. CDR3 region: CASSRASGGVTDTQYF. The DNA of the CDR3 is TGTGCCAGCAGCCGGGCTAGCGGGGGCGTCACAGATACGCAGTATTTT.

This chain links TRBV2 with TRBJ2-4; 7 bases are shared with TRBD2. The CDR3 loop spans 16 amino acids. Germline-derived CDR1 and CDR2 are SNHLY and FYNNEI. Germline trimming cut 4 bases from V and 0 bases from J; bases unmatched to any gene: 6. The CDR3 sequence: CASSGGGGSAKNIQYF. The CDR3 coding sequence is TGTGCCAGCAGTGGGGGGGGAGGATCAGCCAAAAACATTCAGTACTTC.

The CDR3 DNA reads as TGTGCCAGCAGTTTAACAGGTTATTCTGGAGGCTACACCTTC. Translation: CASSLTGYSGGYTF. The chain combines TRBV27 with TRBJ1-2, with D perhaps matching TRBD1 (5 bases). Germline CDR1 MNHEY, CDR2 SMNVEV (reference sequence). The germline V and J ends were trimmed by 2 bases and 8 bases, with 15 bases remaining between them. The CDR3 covers 14 residues.

As concerns this clone: Given the absence of the conserved phenylalanine or tryptophan at the CDR3 end, a read error is likely. V usage is TRBV6-5 and J usage is TRBJ1-2, with 9 nucleotides matching TRBD1. The CDR3 extends over 15 amino acids. CDR1 MNHEY and CDR2 SVGAGI come from the germline V gene. J was trimmed by 10 bases and V by 5 bases; bases with no gene match: 14. CDR3 coding DNA: TGTGCCAGCAGTGCGATGGGACAGGGAAGAAATGACTACACCTCC. Residues: CASSAMGQGRNDYTS.

The chain carries TRBV28 and TRBJ1-2; no clear D gene. The germline V gene encodes CDR1 MDHEN and CDR2 SYDVKM. The V and J ends lost 6 bases and 5 bases respectively, with 10 bases between them. The CDR3 consists of 12 residues. The CDR3 here is CASSFEGYGYTF. Here the CDR3 DNA reads TGTGCCAGCAGCTTTGAGGGATATGGCTACACCTTC.

The rearrangement uses TRBV7-2 and TRBJ1-2; D might be TRBD1 (6 bases). The ends were cut back, 2 bases at V and 5 bases at J, with 12 bases in the middle. Germline values: CDR1 SGHTA, CDR2 FQGNSA. There are 14 residues in the CDR3. CDR3 coding DNA: TGTGCCAGCAGCTTAATGGGGGCTCGATATGGCTACACCTTC. This sequence encodes CASSLMGARYGYTF.

The rearrangement joins TRBV18 to TRBJ2-1, with a possible D match to TRBD1 (5 bases). V was pared by 6 bases and J by 1 base, with 10 bases between. Germline lookup yields CDR1 KGHSH and CDR2 LQKENI. The CDR3 extends over 14 amino acids. DNA of the CDR3: TGTGCCAGCTCCCAGGGTCTATCCTACAATGAGCAGTTCTTC. Its protein is CASSQGLSYNEQFF. Using reference TRBV18 and TRBJ2-1 for the parts outside the CDR3, the full variable domain is NAGVMQNPRHLVRRRGQEARLRCSPMKGHSHVYWYRQLPEEGLKFMVYLQKENIIDESGMPKERFSAEFPKEGPSILRIQQVVRGDSAAYFCASSQGLSYNEQFFGPGTRLTVL.

The gene calls are TRBV15 and TRBJ1-1, with D unresolved. Germline lookup yields CDR1 LNHNV and CDR2 YYDKDF (reference sequence). There are 13 residues in the CDR3. V was shortened by 0 bases and J by 5 bases, with 7 bases between the two germline ends. As DNA, the CDR3 is TGTGCCACCAGCAGAGATACCGGGACTGAAGCTTTCTTT. It codes for CATSRDTGTEAFF.

The V call is TRBV4-3, the J call TRBJ1-2; TRBD1 is a possible D gene (6 bases). Trimming removed 1 base from V and 6 bases from J, with 18 bases in between. The CDR3 sequence is 16 residues long. Germline lookup yields CDR1 LGHNA and CDR2 YSLEER. CDR3 residues: CASSQGRGGLGDGYTF. As DNA, the CDR3 is TGCGCCAGCAGCCAAGGAAGGGGGGGTCTCGGTGATGGCTACACCTTC.

This clone was found a few times. The rearrangement joins TRBV4-3 to TRBJ2-1; D may be TRBD2 (5 bases). Per the germline V gene, CDR1 is LGHNA and CDR2 is YSLEER. V lost 4 bases to trimming and J lost 8 bases, with 15 bases between them. The CDR3 is 14 residues long. The DNA of the CDR3 is TGCGCCAGCAGCCGGGCCGGGGAAGGGTATGAGCAGTTCTTC. Translating gives CASSRAGEGYEQFF.

The V and J genes are TRBV28 and TRBJ2-2; 11 nucleotides line up with TRBD2. V lost 5 bases and J lost 0; bases outside the gene matches: 2. This CDR3 spans 16 amino acids. Germline CDR1 and CDR2: MDHEN and SYDVKM. CDR3 region: CASSLAGGPNTGELFF. The CDR3 DNA reads as TGTGCCAGCAGTCTAGCGGGGGGCCCGAACACCGGGGAGCTGTTTTTT.

CDR3 loop: CASRMVLARTDTQYF. In DNA form, the CDR3 reads TGCGCCAGCCGCATGGTCCTAGCGCGCACAGATACGCAGTATTTT. This chain uses TRBV4-1 with TRBJ2-3; tentatively, D is TRBD2 (6 bases). This CDR3 spans 15 amino acids. CDR1 is MGHRA and CDR2 is YSYEKL in the germline V gene. Deletions cut 8 bases from V and 1 base from J, with 16 bases between.

As concerns this clone: One end of the junction fails to match germline, which may point to a read error. The J gene is TRBJ2-5, the V gene TRBV7-7; tentative D call: TRBD2 (6 bases). This CDR3 contains 14 residues. From germline, CDR1 is SSHAT and CDR2 FNYEAQ (reference sequence). The CDR3 sequence: CASSLAARTETQYF. As DNA, the CDR3 is TGTGCTAGCAGCTTAGCGGCAAGAACGGAGACCCAGTACTTC.

The genes are TRBV18 and TRBJ2-1; D is possibly TRBD2 (6 bases). Germline V CDR1 and CDR2: KGHSH, LQKENI. The CDR3 length is 13 residues. The germline V and J ends were trimmed by 6 bases and 6 bases, with 12 bases remaining between them. Written as DNA, the CDR3 is TGTGCCAGCTCTCTCCAGGGAGGCAATGAGCAGTTCTTC. It yields the protein CASSLQGGNEQFF.

This chain's CDR3 is CASSSKRGGLSSYNSPLHF. The CDR3 DNA is TGTGCCAGCAGCTCAAAACGGGGGGGCCTTAGCTCCTATAATTCACCCCTCCACTTT. V usage is TRBV7-9 and J usage is TRBJ1-6; a possible D gene is TRBD1 (6 bases). This CDR3 has 19 amino acids. CDR1 is SEHNR, CDR2 FQNEAQ, per germline (reference sequence). V shed 4 bases and J shed 0 bases, with 19 bases lying between them. The full variable domain, with the rest looked up from reference TRBV7-9 and TRBJ1-6, is DTGVSQNPRHKITKRGQNVTFRCDPISEHNRLYWYRQTLGQGPEFLTYFQNEAQLEKSRLLSDRFSAERPKGSFSTLEIQRTEQGDSAMYLCASSSKRGGLSSYNSPLHFGNGTRLTVT.

The chain links TRBV21-1 to TRBJ1-5; TRBD1 is taken as the D call from the table, unchecked against the DNA. TRBV21-1 is a pseudogene. CDR3 size: 16 residues. For the CDR3, the DNA is TGTGCCAGCAGCCCACAGGGGAAGGATAGCAATCAGCCCCAGCATTTT. This translates into CASSPQGKDSNQPQHF.

The chain has TRBV6-5 and TRBJ1-2; D is unresolved. This CDR3 is built from 13 residues. In germline, CDR1 is MNHEY, CDR2 SVGAGI. V dropped 5 bases and J dropped 4 bases, with 11 bases sitting between them. DNA for the CDR3: TGTGCCAGCAGTGAAACGAGCGCCTATGGCTACACCTTC. It yields the protein CASSETSAYGYTF.

The rearrangement uses TRBV28 and TRBJ2-3, with D possibly matching TRBD1 (5 bases). With 5 bases removed from V and 1 base from J, the gap between germline ends came to 10 bases. Germline V CDR1 and CDR2: MDHEN, SYDVKM. There are 14 residues in the CDR3. The CDR3 DNA is TGTGCCAGCAGTCTGGTAGGGGGCACAGATACGCAGTATTTT. This sequence encodes CASSLVGGTDTQYF.

The chain employs TRBV7-6 and TRBJ2-1, with 12 bases fitting TRBD2. The CDR3 extends over 15 amino acids. Germline CDR1 reads SGHVS; CDR2 reads FNYEAQ. After removal of 5 bases from V and 6 bases from J, the junction contained 5 bases not matched to a gene. The CDR3 reads CASSILAGGFNEQFF. CDR3 DNA: TGTGCCAGCAGCATACTAGCGGGGGGCTTCAATGAGCAGTTCTTC. Full variable domain (rest looked up from reference TRBV7-6 and TRBJ2-1): GAGVSQSPRYKVTKRGQDVALRCDPISGHVSLYWYRQALGQGPEFLTYFNYEAQQDKSGLPNDRFSAERPEGSISTLTIQRTEQRDSAMYRCASSILAGGFNEQFFGPGTRLTVL.

The V call is TRBV7-2, the J call TRBJ2-7; 8 bases fit TRBD1. The CDR3 spans 14 residues. The V and J ends lost 7 bases and 3 bases, in that order; junction bases with no gene match: 8. Germline values: CDR1 SGHTA, CDR2 FQGNSA. This CDR3 reads CASTARQGNYEQYF. CDR3 bases: TGTGCCAGCACCGCTCGACAGGGGAACTACGAGCAGTACTTC.